A selection of T cell receptor beta chains follows, all from one sample in a study of blood T cell repertoires in COVID-19. This table comes from immunoSEQ multiplex PCR, and its TCRdb copy is limited to in-frame clones, with some not included. The table lists roughly 400,000 clones, about 88% of them singletons. The material sequenced was PBMCs or T cells enriched from blood (not recorded which). These receptors came from a woman between 18 and 29 years old who had been exposed to COVID-19. The CDR3 runs from the conserved cysteine through the conserved F or W. D genes are given only for firm matches. Size is stated for part of the rows, as once, few or many counts, or as a class when the clone is expanded.

V gene: TRBV6-2/TRBV6-3; D gene: TRBD2; J gene: TRBJ2-5; clone size: -; CDR3 protein: CASSFGLAGETQYF; CDR3 DNA: TGTGCCAGCAGTTTCGGACTAGCGGGGGAGACCCAGTACTTC
V gene: TRBV6-5; D gene: -; J gene: TRBJ1-6; clone size: few; CDR3 protein: CASSYSRSLTPLHF; CDR3 DNA: TGTGCCAGCAGTTACTCGCGGTCGCTAACACCCCTCCACTTT
V gene: TRBV5-1; D gene: -; J gene: TRBJ2-2; clone size: -; CDR3 protein: CASSLQGEAGELFF; CDR3 DNA: TGCGCCAGCAGCTTGCAGGGGGAGGCCGGGGAGCTGTTTTTT
V gene: TRBV6-2/TRBV6-3; D gene: -; J gene: TRBJ2-7; clone size: -; CDR3 protein: CASSYPPGGAYEQYF; CDR3 DNA: TGTGCCAGCAGTTACCCGCCTGGTGGAGCCTACGAGCAGTACTTC
V gene: TRBV28; D gene: -; J gene: TRBJ2-7; clone size: -; CDR3 protein: CASGPGTPSYEQYF; CDR3 DNA: TGTGCCAGCGGACCCGGGACTCCCTCCTACGAGCAGTACTTC
V gene: TRBV12-3/TRBV12-4; D gene: -; J gene: TRBJ1-1; clone size: -; CDR3 protein: CASKWGRNTEAFF; CDR3 DNA: TGTGCCAGCAAGTGGGGGCGGAACACTGAAGCTTTCTTT
V gene: TRBV30; D gene: -; J gene: TRBJ1-2; clone size: -; CDR3 protein: CACPSSPGGSNYGYTF; CDR3 DNA: TGTGCCTGCCCCTCCTCCCCCGGGGGGTCTAACTATGGCTACACCTTC
V gene: TRBV19; D gene: -; J gene: TRBJ2-7; clone size: -; CDR3 protein: CASSIAGGLNYEQYF; CDR3 DNA: TGTGCCAGTAGTATAGCGGGGGGCCTAAATTACGAGCAGTACTTC
V gene: TRBV7-6; D gene: -; J gene: TRBJ2-2; clone size: -; CDR3 protein: CASSLAFRGRATGELFF; CDR3 DNA: TGTGCCAGCAGCTTAGCGTTTAGAGGGAGAGCCACCGGGGAGCTGTTTTTT
V gene: TRBV28; D gene: -; J gene: TRBJ2-5; clone size: -; CDR3 protein: CASSPYPQGRETQYF; CDR3 DNA: TGTGCCAGCAGTCCATACCCCCAGGGAAGGGAGACCCAGTACTTC
V gene: TRBV6-5; D gene: -; J gene: TRBJ1-3; clone size: few; CDR3 protein: CASRAGSGSGNTIYF; CDR3 DNA: TGTGCCAGCAGGGCGGGCTCCGGCTCTGGAAACACCATATATTTT
V gene: TRBV4-3; D gene: -; J gene: TRBJ1-1; clone size: -; CDR3 protein: CASGQSATEAFF; CDR3 DNA: TGCGCCAGCGGACAGTCAGCCACTGAAGCTTTCTTT
V gene: TRBV28; D gene: -; J gene: TRBJ2-5; clone size: -; CDR3 protein: CASSRLAGGETQYF; CDR3 DNA: TGTGCCAGCAGCCGTCTAGCCGGGGGTGAGACCCAGTACTTC
V gene: TRBV28; D gene: -; J gene: TRBJ2-1; clone size: -; CDR3 protein: CASRPRAVSYNEQFF; CDR3 DNA: TGTGCCAGCAGGCCCAGGGCCGTATCCTACAATGAGCAGTTCTTC
V gene: TRBV18; D gene: -; J gene: TRBJ1-1; clone size: -; CDR3 protein: CASSPMGLRGNEAFF; CDR3 DNA: TGTGCCAGCTCACCAATGGGGCTGCGTGGGAATGAAGCTTTCTTT
V gene: TRBV30; D gene: TRBD1; J gene: TRBJ1-1; clone size: -; CDR3 protein: CAWRQGTDTEAFF; CDR3 DNA: TGTGCCTGGAGACAGGGGACGGACACTGAAGCTTTCTTT
V gene: TRBV7-9; D gene: TRBD1; J gene: TRBJ1-4; clone size: once; CDR3 protein: CASSWSGTGDEKLFF; CDR3 DNA: TGTGCCAGCAGCTGGTCCGGGACAGGGGATGAAAAACTGTTTTTT
V gene: TRBV11-3; D gene: -; J gene: TRBJ2-3; clone size: -; CDR3 protein: CASSLGGRAVRTDTQYF; CDR3 DNA: TGTGCCAGCAGCTTAGGGGGCCGGGCGGTTCGTACAGATACGCAGTATTTT
V gene: TRBV5-4; D gene: TRBD2; J gene: TRBJ2-1; clone size: -; CDR3 protein: CASSLGAGGPYEQFF; CDR3 DNA: TGTGCCAGCAGCTTGGGAGCGGGGGGGCCCTATGAGCAGTTCTTC
V gene: TRBV7-8; D gene: TRBD2; J gene: TRBJ2-7; clone size: once; CDR3 protein: CASSRGAGAAYEQYF; CDR3 DNA: TGTGCCAGCAGCAGAGGAGCGGGAGCGGCCTACGAGCAGTACTTC
V gene: TRBV7-9; D gene: -; J gene: TRBJ2-7; clone size: once; CDR3 protein: CASSNSRDLNEQYF; CDR3 DNA: TGTGCCAGCAGCAACAGCAGGGACTTGAACGAGCAGTACTTC
V gene: TRBV28; D gene: -; J gene: TRBJ1-1; clone size: once; CDR3 protein: CASSSQGWAAFF; CDR3 DNA: TGTGCCAGCAGCTCACAGGGATGGGCAGCTTTCTTT
V gene: TRBV28; D gene: -; J gene: TRBJ1-1; clone size: -; CDR3 protein: CASKSSPGRTEAFF; CDR3 DNA: TGTGCCAGTAAGTCCTCCCCAGGGCGCACTGAAGCTTTCTTT
V gene: TRBV11-2; D gene: -; J gene: TRBJ2-7; clone size: -; CDR3 protein: CASRLDRIYEQYF; CDR3 DNA: TGTGCCAGCAGGTTGGACAGAATCTACGAGCAGTACTTC
V gene: TRBV28; D gene: TRBD1; J gene: TRBJ1-5; clone size: -; CDR3 protein: CATTPTNRGAQPQHF; CDR3 DNA: TGTGCCACCACGCCAACAAACAGGGGGGCTCAGCCCCAGCATTTT
V gene: TRBV27; D gene: TRBD2; J gene: TRBJ2-3; clone size: -; CDR3 protein: CASSSTRGGATGDTQYF; CDR3 DNA: TGTGCCAGCAGTTCAACCCGGGGGGGGGCGACGGGGGATACGCAGTATTTT
V gene: TRBV4-1; D gene: -; J gene: TRBJ1-1; clone size: once; CDR3 protein: CASSLGVNTEAFF; CDR3 DNA: TGCGCCAGCAGTCTCGGGGTGAACACTGAAGCTTTCTTT
V gene: TRBV6-5; D gene: -; J gene: TRBJ2-6; clone size: once; CDR3 protein: CASTNRDPGANVLTF; CDR3 DNA: TGTGCCAGCACCAACAGGGATCCGGGGGCCAACGTCCTGACTTTC
V gene: TRBV6-6; D gene: -; J gene: TRBJ1-1; clone size: -; CDR3 protein: CASSKSELAEAFF; CDR3 DNA: TGTGCCAGCAGTAAATCGGAGTTGGCTGAAGCTTTCTTT
V gene: TRBV24-1; D gene: TRBD1; J gene: TRBJ2-5; clone size: once; CDR3 protein: CATSDPRDRVVGETQYF; CDR3 DNA: TGTGCCACCAGTGATCCCCGGGACAGGGTAGTTGGAGAGACCCAGTACTTC
V gene: TRBV9; D gene: -; J gene: TRBJ1-1; clone size: -; CDR3 protein: CASSGGWGETEAFF; CDR3 DNA: TGTGCCAGCAGTGGAGGGTGGGGGGAAACTGAAGCTTTCTTT
V gene: TRBV24-1; D gene: TRBD1; J gene: TRBJ2-3; clone size: -; CDR3 protein: CATSDFGRGRTTDTQYF; CDR3 DNA: TGTGCCACCAGTGATTTTGGCAGGGGGCGAACTACAGATACGCAGTATTTT
V gene: TRBV27; D gene: TRBD1; J gene: TRBJ2-7; clone size: -; CDR3 protein: CASRSLDRDRGRPKSSYEQYF; CDR3 DNA: TGTGCCAGCAGAAGTTTGGACAGGGACAGGGGCCGCCCCAAGAGCTCCTACGAGCAGTACTTC
V gene: TRBV28; D gene: -; J gene: TRBJ1-1; clone size: -; CDR3 protein: CASSSDLRYRF; CDR3 DNA: TGTGCCAGCAGTTCTGACTTAAGGTACAGGTTT
V gene: TRBV18; D gene: -; J gene: TRBJ2-2; clone size: -; CDR3 protein: CASSPLDTNTGELFF; CDR3 DNA: TGTGCCAGCTCACCGCTTGACACGAACACCGGGGAGCTGTTTTTT
V gene: TRBV6-5; D gene: TRBD1; J gene: TRBJ1-2; clone size: -; CDR3 protein: CASSTRQGAIHGYTF; CDR3 DNA: TGTGCCAGCAGTACCCGACAGGGGGCGATTCATGGCTACACCTTC
V gene: TRBV28; D gene: -; J gene: TRBJ1-5; clone size: once; CDR3 protein: CAIRGGASNQPQHF; CDR3 DNA: TGTGCCATCCGGGGGGGGGCTAGCAATCAGCCCCAGCATTTT
V gene: TRBV2; D gene: -; J gene: TRBJ1-4; clone size: -; CDR3 protein: CASSEALLRNEKLFF; CDR3 DNA: TGTGCCAGCAGTGAAGCGCTTCTGAGAAATGAAAAACTGTTTTTT
V gene: TRBV5-6; D gene: TRBD1; J gene: TRBJ1-2; clone size: -; CDR3 protein: CASSPRQGNGYTF; CDR3 DNA: TGTGCCAGCAGCCCAAGACAGGGGAACGGCTACACCTTC
V gene: TRBV24-1; D gene: TRBD1; J gene: TRBJ1-2; clone size: -; CDR3 protein: CATSETGDGYTF; CDR3 DNA: TGTGCCACCAGTGAAACAGGGGATGGCTACACCTTC
V gene: TRBV4-1; D gene: -; J gene: TRBJ1-2; clone size: -; CDR3 protein: CASSQEQSYGYTF; CDR3 DNA: TGCGCCAGCAGCCAAGAACAGAGCTATGGCTACACCTTC
V gene: TRBV28; D gene: TRBD1; J gene: TRBJ2-2; clone size: few; CDR3 protein: CATKKWDRADTGELFF; CDR3 DNA: TGTGCCACCAAGAAGTGGGACAGGGCAGACACCGGGGAGCTGTTTTTT
V gene: TRBV4-2; D gene: -; J gene: TRBJ2-2; clone size: -; CDR3 protein: CASRQLGQQNTGELFF; CDR3 DNA: TGTGCCAGCAGACAACTCGGACAGCAGAACACCGGGGAGCTGTTTTTT
V gene: TRBV6-4; D gene: -; J gene: TRBJ2-1; clone size: once; CDR3 protein: CASSEMGYLSYNEQFF; CDR3 DNA: TGTGCCAGCAGTGAGATGGGCTACCTCTCCTACAATGAGCAGTTCTTC
V gene: TRBV28; D gene: -; J gene: TRBJ2-7; clone size: -; CDR3 protein: CASRRSTYEQYF; CDR3 DNA: TGTGCCAGCCGCCGGTCCACCTACGAGCAGTACTTC
V gene: TRBV6-4; D gene: -; J gene: TRBJ1-1; clone size: -; CDR3 protein: CATLEREENTEAFF; CDR3 DNA: TGTGCCACCCTGGAAAGGGAGGAGAACACTGAAGCTTTCTTT
V gene: TRBV5-6; D gene: TRBD1; J gene: TRBJ1-3; clone size: -; CDR3 protein: CASSPGTGVSSGNTIYF; CDR3 DNA: TGTGCCAGCAGCCCCGGGACAGGGGTTTCCTCTGGAAACACCATATATTTT
V gene: TRBV4-1; D gene: TRBD2; J gene: TRBJ2-1; clone size: -; CDR3 protein: CASSQVDAGGTGDEQFF; CDR3 DNA: TGCGCCAGCAGCCAAGTTGATGCGGGAGGAACGGGGGATGAGCAGTTCTTC
V gene: TRBV5-1; D gene: TRBD2; J gene: TRBJ2-1; clone size: -; CDR3 protein: CASSSRLAKYNEQFF; CDR3 DNA: TGCGCCAGCAGCTCGAGACTAGCGAAGTACAATGAGCAGTTCTTC
V gene: TRBV2; D gene: TRBD1; J gene: TRBJ1-5; clone size: many; CDR3 protein: CASRTDRGGQPQHF; CDR3 DNA: TGTGCCAGCAGGACCGACAGGGGAGGTCAGCCCCAGCATTTT
V gene: TRBV4-1; D gene: TRBD1; J gene: TRBJ1-2; clone size: -; CDR3 protein: CASSQVGQDGYTF; CDR3 DNA: TGCGCCAGCAGCCAAGTCGGACAGGATGGCTACACCTTC
V gene: TRBV13; D gene: TRBD2; J gene: TRBJ2-7; clone size: -; CDR3 protein: CASTLAGAREQYF; CDR3 DNA: TGTGCCAGCACCCTAGCGGGAGCCAGAGAGCAGTACTTC
V gene: TRBV4-2; D gene: TRBD1; J gene: TRBJ2-7; clone size: few; CDR3 protein: CASSQDWDRLEF; CDR3 DNA: TGTGCCAGCAGCCAAGACTGGGACAGGTTGGAATTC
V gene: TRBV5-1; D gene: -; J gene: TRBJ2-5; clone size: -; CDR3 protein: CASSLPEETQYF; CDR3 DNA: TGCGCCAGCAGCTTACCGGAAGAGACCCAGTACTTC
V gene: TRBV4-3; D gene: -; J gene: TRBJ1-2; clone size: -; CDR3 protein: CASSPATANYGYTF; CDR3 DNA: TGCGCCAGCAGCCCAGCGACAGCTAACTATGGCTACACCTTC
V gene: TRBV30; D gene: TRBD2; J gene: TRBJ2-2; clone size: -; CDR3 protein: CAWNLGGAVTGELFF; CDR3 DNA: TGTGCCTGGAACTTGGGAGGGGCAGTCACCGGGGAGCTGTTTTTT
V gene: TRBV25-1; D gene: -; J gene: TRBJ2-4; clone size: once; CDR3 protein: CASSETQQNKNIQYF; CDR3 DNA: TGTGCCAGCAGTGAAACACAACAGAACAAAAACATTCAGTACTTC
V gene: TRBV18; D gene: -; J gene: TRBJ1-1; clone size: -; CDR3 protein: CASSPRGGNTEAFF; CDR3 DNA: TGTGCCAGCTCACCCAGGGGTGGGAACACTGAAGCTTTCTTT
V gene: TRBV18; D gene: -; J gene: TRBJ1-1; clone size: -; CDR3 protein: CASSPQGRITEAFF; CDR3 DNA: TGTGCCAGCTCACCACAGGGGCGGATCACTGAAGCTTTCTTT